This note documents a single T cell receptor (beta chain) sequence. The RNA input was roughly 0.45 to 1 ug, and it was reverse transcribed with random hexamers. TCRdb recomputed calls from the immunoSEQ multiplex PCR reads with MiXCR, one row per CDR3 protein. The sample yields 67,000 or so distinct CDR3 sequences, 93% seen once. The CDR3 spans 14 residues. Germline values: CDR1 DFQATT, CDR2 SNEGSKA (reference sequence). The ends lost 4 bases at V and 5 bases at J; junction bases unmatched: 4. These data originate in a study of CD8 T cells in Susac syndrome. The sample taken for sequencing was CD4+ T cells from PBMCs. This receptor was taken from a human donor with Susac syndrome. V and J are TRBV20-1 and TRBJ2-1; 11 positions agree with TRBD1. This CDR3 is CSANPGQGDNEQFF. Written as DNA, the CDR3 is TGCAGTGCTAATCCGGGACAGGGGGACAATGAGCAGTTCTTC.